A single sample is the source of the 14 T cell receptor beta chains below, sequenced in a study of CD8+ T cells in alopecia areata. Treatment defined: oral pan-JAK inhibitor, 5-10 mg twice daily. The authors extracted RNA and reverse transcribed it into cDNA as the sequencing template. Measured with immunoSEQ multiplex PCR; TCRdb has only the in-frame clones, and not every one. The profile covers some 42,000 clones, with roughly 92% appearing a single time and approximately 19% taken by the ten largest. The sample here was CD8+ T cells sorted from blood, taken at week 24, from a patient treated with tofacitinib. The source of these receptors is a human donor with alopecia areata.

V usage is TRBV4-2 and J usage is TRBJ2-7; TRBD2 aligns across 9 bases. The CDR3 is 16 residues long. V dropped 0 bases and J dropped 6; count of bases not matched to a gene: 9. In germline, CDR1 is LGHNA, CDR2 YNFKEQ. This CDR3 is CASSQDLGGGVSEQYF. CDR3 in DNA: TGTGCCAGCAGCCAAGATCTTGGCGGGGGGGTATCCGAGCAGTACTTC.

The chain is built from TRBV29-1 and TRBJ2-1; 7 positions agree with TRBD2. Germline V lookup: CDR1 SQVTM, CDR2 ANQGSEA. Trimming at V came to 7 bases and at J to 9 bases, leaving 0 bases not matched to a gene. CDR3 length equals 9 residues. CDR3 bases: TGCAGCGCTAGCGGTGAGCAGTTCTTC. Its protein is CSASGEQFF.

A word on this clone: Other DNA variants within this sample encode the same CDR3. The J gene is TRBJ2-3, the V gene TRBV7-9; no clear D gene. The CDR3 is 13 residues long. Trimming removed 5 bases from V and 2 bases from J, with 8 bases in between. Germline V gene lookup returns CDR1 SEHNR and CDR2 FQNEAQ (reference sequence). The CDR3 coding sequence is TGTGCCAGCAGCCTACCATCCACAGATACGCAGTATTTT. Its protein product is CASSLPSTDTQYF.

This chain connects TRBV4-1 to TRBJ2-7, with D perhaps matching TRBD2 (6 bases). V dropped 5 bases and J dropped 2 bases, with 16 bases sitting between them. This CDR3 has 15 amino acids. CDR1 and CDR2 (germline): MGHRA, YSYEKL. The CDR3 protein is CASSFPGAYTYEQYF. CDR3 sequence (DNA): TGCGCCAGCAGCTTCCCGGGAGCGTATACCTACGAGCAGTACTTC.

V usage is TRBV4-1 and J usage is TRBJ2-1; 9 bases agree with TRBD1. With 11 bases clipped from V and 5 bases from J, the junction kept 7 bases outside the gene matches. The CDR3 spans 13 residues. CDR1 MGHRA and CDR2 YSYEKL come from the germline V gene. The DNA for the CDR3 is TGCGCCTCAAGCGGACAGGGGAACAATGAGCAGTTCTTC. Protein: CASSGQGNNEQFF.

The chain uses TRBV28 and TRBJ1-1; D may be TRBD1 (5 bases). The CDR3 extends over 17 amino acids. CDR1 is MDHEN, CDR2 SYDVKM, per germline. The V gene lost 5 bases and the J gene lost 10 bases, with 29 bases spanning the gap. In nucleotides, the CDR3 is TGTGCCAGCAGTGGGGGACCACTGACAGAGGCTGGTTGGAGAGCTTTCTTT. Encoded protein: CASSGGPLTEAGWRAFF. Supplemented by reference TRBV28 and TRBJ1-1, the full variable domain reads DVKVTQSSRYLVKRTGEKVFLECVQDMDHENMFWYRQDPGLGLRLIYFSYDVKMKEKGDIPEGYSVSREKKERFSLILESASTNQTSMYLCASSGGPLTEAGWRAFFGQGTRLTVV.

The CDR3 DNA reads as TGTGCCAGCAGCCCGGACGACGCCTACGAGCAGTACTTC. It translates to CASSPDDAYEQYF. This chain links TRBV7-8 with TRBJ2-7; D ambiguous. V dropped 5 bases and J dropped 2 bases, with 10 bases sitting between them. This CDR3 has 13 residues. The germline V gene has CDR1 SGHVS and CDR2 FQNEAQ.

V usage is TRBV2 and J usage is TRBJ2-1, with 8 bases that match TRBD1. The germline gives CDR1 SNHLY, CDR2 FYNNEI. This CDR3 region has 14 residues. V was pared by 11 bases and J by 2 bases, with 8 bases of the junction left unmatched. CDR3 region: CAANPQGAYNEQFF. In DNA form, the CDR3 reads TGTGCCGCAAATCCACAGGGGGCCTACAATGAGCAGTTCTTC.

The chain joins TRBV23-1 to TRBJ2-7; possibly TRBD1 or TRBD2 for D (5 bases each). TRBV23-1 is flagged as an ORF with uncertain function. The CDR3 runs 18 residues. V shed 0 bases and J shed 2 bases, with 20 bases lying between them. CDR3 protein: CASSQSRDRVGPTYEQYF. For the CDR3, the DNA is TGCGCCAGCAGTCAATCAAGGGATCGGGTGGGACCCACCTACGAGCAGTACTTC.

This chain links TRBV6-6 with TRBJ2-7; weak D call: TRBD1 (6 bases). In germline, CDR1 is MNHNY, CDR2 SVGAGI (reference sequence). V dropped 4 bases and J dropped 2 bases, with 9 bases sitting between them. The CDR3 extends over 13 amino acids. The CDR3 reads CASSLRTAYEQYF. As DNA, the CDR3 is TGTGCCAGCAGTTTGAGGACAGCCTACGAGCAGTACTTC.

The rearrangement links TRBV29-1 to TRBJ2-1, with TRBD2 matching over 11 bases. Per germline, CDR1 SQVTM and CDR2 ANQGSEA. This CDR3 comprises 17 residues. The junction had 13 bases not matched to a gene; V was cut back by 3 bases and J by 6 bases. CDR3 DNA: TGCAGCGTTGATTTACGGTCTAGCGGGGGGCCAGCCAATGAGCAGTTCTTC. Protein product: CSVDLRSSGGPANEQFF.

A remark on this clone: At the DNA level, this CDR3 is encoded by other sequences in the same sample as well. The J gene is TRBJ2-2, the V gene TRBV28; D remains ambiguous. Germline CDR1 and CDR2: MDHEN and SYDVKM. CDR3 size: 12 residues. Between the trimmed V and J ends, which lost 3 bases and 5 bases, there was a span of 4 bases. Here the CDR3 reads CASSLSTGELFF. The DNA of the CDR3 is TGTGCCAGCAGTTTGAGTACCGGGGAGCTGTTTTTT. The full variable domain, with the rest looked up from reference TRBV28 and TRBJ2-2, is DVKVTQSSRYLVKRTGEKVFLECVQDMDHENMFWYRQDPGLGLRLIYFSYDVKMKEKGDIPEGYSVSREKKERFSLILESASTNQTSMYLCASSLSTGELFFGEGSRLTVL.

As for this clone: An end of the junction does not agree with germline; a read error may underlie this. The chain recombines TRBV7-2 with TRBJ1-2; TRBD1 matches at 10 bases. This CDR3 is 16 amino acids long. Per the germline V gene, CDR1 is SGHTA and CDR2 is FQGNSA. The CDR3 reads CASSAPIGQGVYVYTF. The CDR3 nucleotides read TGTGCCAGCAGCGCACCTATCGGACAGGGGGTTTATGTCTACACCTTC.

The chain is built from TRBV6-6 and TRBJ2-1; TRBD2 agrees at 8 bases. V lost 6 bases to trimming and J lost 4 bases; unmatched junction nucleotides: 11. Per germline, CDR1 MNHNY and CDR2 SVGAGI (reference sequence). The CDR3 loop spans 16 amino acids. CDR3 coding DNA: TGTGCCAGCAGCCCTGAGGCGGGGGGACGATACAATGAGCAGTTCTTC. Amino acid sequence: CASSPEAGGRYNEQFF.